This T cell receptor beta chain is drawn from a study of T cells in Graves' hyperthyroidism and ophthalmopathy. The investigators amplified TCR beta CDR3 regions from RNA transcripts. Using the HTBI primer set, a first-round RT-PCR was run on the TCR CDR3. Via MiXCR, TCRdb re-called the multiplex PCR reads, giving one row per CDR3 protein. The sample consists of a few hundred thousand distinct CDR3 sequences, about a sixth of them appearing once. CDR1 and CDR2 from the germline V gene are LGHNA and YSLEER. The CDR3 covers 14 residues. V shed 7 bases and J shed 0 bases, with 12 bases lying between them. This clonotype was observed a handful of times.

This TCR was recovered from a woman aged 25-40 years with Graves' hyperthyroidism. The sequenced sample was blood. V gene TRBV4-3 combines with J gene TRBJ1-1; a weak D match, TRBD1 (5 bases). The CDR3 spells CASTQGLLNTEAFF. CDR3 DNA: TGCGCCAGCACCCAGGGACTCCTGAACACTGAAGCTTTCTTT.